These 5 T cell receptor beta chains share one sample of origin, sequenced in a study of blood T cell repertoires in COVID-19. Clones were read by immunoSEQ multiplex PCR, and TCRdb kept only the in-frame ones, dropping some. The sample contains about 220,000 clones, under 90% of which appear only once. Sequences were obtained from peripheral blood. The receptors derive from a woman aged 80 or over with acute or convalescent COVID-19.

In DNA form, the CDR3 reads TGTGCCAGCAGTTACGGGACTAGCGGCAACACAGATACGCAGTATTTT. This encodes CASSYGTSGNTDTQYF. The chain couples TRBV6-2 or TRBV6-3 to TRBJ2-3; 11 positions match TRBD2. Losses at the gene ends were 2 bases for V and 2 bases for J; bases not matched to a gene: 3. Germline CDR1 and CDR2: MNHEY and SVGEGT. The CDR3 spans 16 residues.

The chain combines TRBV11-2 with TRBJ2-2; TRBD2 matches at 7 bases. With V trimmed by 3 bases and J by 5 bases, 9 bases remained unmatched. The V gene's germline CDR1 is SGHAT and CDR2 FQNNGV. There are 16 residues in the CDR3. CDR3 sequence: CASSFHPGGGTGELFF. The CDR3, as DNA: TGTGCCAGCAGCTTTCATCCTGGCGGGGGAACCGGGGAGCTGTTTTTT. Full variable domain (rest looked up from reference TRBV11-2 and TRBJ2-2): EAGVAQSPRYKIIEKRQSVAFWCNPISGHATLYWYQQILGQGPKLLIQFQNNGVVDDSQLPKDRFSAERLKGVDSTLKIQPAKLEDSAVYLCASSFHPGGGTGELFFGEGSRLTVL.

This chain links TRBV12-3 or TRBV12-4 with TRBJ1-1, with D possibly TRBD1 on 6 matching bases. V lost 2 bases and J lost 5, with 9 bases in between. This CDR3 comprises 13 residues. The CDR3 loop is CASSLTGKTEAFF. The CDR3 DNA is TGTGCCAGCAGTTTAACAGGGAAGACTGAAGCTTTCTTT.

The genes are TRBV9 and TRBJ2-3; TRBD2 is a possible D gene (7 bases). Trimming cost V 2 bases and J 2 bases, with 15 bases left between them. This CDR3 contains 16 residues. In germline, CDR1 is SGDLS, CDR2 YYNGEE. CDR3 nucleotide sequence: TGTGCCAGCAGCGTTGTTGGCGGGGGCTCCACAGATACGCAGTATTTT. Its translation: CASSVVGGGSTDTQYF.

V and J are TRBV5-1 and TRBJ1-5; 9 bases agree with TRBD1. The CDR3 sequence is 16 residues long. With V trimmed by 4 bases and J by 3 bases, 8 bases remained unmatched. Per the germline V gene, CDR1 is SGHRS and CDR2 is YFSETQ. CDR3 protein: CASSPTGGRDNQPQHF. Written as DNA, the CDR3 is TGCGCCAGCAGCCCCACAGGGGGCCGGGACAATCAGCCCCAGCATTTT. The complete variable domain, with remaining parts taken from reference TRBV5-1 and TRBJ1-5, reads KAGVTQTPRYLIKTRGQQVTLSCSPISGHRSVSWYQQTPGQGLQFLFEYFSETQRNKGNFPGRFSGRQFSNSRSEMNVSTLELGDSALYLCASSPTGGRDNQPQHFGDGTRLSIL.